This T cell receptor beta chain is from a study of identical twins. Study conclusions and caveats: Compared with unrelated sharing, twin-shared out-of-frame alpha sequences had more low-probability sequences. Weaker excess sharing between twins was seen in beta out-of-frame sequences. The more abundant beta clonotypes in cord blood had fewer insertions, and memory repertoires did not show this.

A single record per CDR3 protein comes from TCRdb applying MiXCR to the 5' RACE reads. The table has around 570,000 distinct CDR3 sequences, 9.6% seen once. CDR1 is MNHEY and CDR2 is SVGEGT in the germline V gene. The CDR3 loop spans 17 amino acids. V lost 2 bases and J 0 bases, leaving 16 bases between the germline ends. This clonotype came up many times. Its target is unknown. This sample also appeared in a second study, on yellow fever vaccine responses in identical twins. As reported in that work: Among the twins, the vaccine T cell response reportedly seemed partly convergent and partly personalized.

The gene calls are TRBV6-2 or TRBV6-3 and TRBJ1-1; D possibly corresponds to TRBD1 (6 bases). The specimen sequenced was PBMCs. The source of this sequence is a young woman in good health. The CDR3 sequence: CASSYPQGQGMNTEAFF. CDR3 nucleotide sequence: TGTGCCAGCAGTTACCCGCAGGGCCAGGGGATGAACACTGAAGCTTTCTTT.